These 18 T cell receptor beta chains came from one sample sequenced in a study of blood T cell repertoires in COVID-19. Libraries were prepared by immunoSEQ multiplex PCR; TCRdb keeps only in-frame clonotypes and omits some of them. The data contain around 300,000 clones, around 90% of them seen just once; the ten biggest clones take up more than 0.85%. The sequenced material came from peripheral blood. All receptors derive from a woman in her forties with COVID-19, enrolled during active disease.

J is TRBJ1-6 and V is TRBV6-5; TRBD1 matches 8 bases. Germline V gene data show CDR1 as MNHEY and CDR2 as SVGAGI. The CDR3 consists of 14 residues. V was pared by 8 bases and J by 10 bases, with 10 bases of the junction left unmatched. The CDR3 DNA follows: TGTGCCAGCGAGACAGGGGCGATAGGATCACCCCTCCACTTT. It encodes CASETGAIGSPLHF.

The chain combines TRBV7-6 with TRBJ2-1, with TRBD2 matching 9 bases. The CDR3 is 19 residues long. Germline CDR1 SGHVS, CDR2 FNYEAQ. V was pared by 5 bases and J by 4 bases, with 18 bases of the junction left unmatched. The CDR3 bases are TGTGCCAGCAGCCGGGGTAGCGGGGGCCTAACTTCTTTATACAATGAGCAGTTCTTC. Its protein is CASSRGSGGLTSLYNEQFF.

This rearrangement joins TRBV7-8 to TRBJ2-5, with 9 positions matching TRBD2. The V gene's germline CDR1 is SGHVS and CDR2 FQNEAQ. This CDR3 comprises 14 residues. The ends lost 0 bases at V and 9 bases at J; junction bases unmatched: 5. CDR3 in DNA: TGTGCCAGCAGCTTAGCACTAGCGGGTCGTCCCCAGTACTTC. This sequence encodes CASSLALAGRPQYF.

The chain recombines TRBV24-1 with TRBJ1-1, with a tentative D call TRBD1 (6 bases). CDR3 length: 15 amino acids. The V end was cut by 2 bases, the J end by 2 bases, with 11 bases between. The germline V gene encodes CDR1 KGHDR and CDR2 SFDVKD. The CDR3: CATSDSGTPNTEAFF. The CDR3 bases are TGTGCCACCAGTGATTCCGGGACACCAAACACTGAAGCTTTCTTT.

V is TRBV5-4 and J is TRBJ2-5, with 9 bases fitting TRBD2. CDR1 SGHNT and CDR2 YYREEE come from the germline V gene (reference sequence). The CDR3 sequence is 17 residues long. V shed 2 bases and J 2 bases; nucleotides not matched to a gene: 10. CDR3 DNA: TGTGCCAGCAGCTTACCTGCTAGCGGGGCGGTACAAGAGACCCAGTACTTC. It codes for CASSLPASGAVQETQYF.

V gene TRBV5-6 combines with J gene TRBJ1-5; TRBD1 agrees at 7 bases. Germline V lookup: CDR1 SGHDT, CDR2 YYEEEE. V was pared by 3 bases and J by 2 bases, with 8 bases of the junction left unmatched. This CDR3 spans 16 amino acids. CDR3 amino acids: CASSSMRGLGNQPQHF. The DNA of the CDR3 is TGTGCCAGCAGCTCGATGAGGGGGCTTGGCAATCAGCCCCAGCATTTT. Based on the CDR3 plus reference TRBV5-6 and TRBJ1-5, the full variable domain is DAGVTQSPTHLIKTRGQQVTLRCSPKSGHDTVSWYQQALGQGPQFIFQYYEEEERQRGNFPDRFSGHQFPNYSSELNVNALLLGDSALYLCASSSMRGLGNQPQHFGDGTRLSIL.

The CDR3 sequence: CASSISRATPAGELFF. The CDR3, as DNA: TGTGCCAGTAGTATAAGCAGGGCGACGCCCGCCGGGGAGCTGTTTTTT. The rearrangement uses TRBV19 and TRBJ2-2; D perhaps matches TRBD1 (5 bases). There are 16 residues in the CDR3. The germline V and J ends were trimmed by 2 bases and 6 bases, with 16 bases remaining between them. CDR1 and CDR2 (germline): LNHDA, SQIVND (reference sequence).

The V gene is TRBV19, the J gene TRBJ1-1, with 7 bases aligning to TRBD1. The CDR3 spans 15 residues. CDR1 and CDR2 from the germline V gene are LNHDA and SQIVND (reference sequence). V was clipped by 3 bases and J by 2 bases; unmatched bases: 6. CDR3 DNA: TGTGCCAGTAGTATCATGACAGGGTACAACACTGAAGCTTTCTTT. This sequence encodes CASSIMTGYNTEAFF.

The V and J genes are TRBV24-1 and TRBJ2-2; 11 bases match TRBD1. The germline CDR1 and CDR2 sequences are KGHDR and SFDVKD. This CDR3 is built from 16 residues. After removal of 4 bases from V and 4 bases from J, the junction contained 4 bases not matched to a gene. The DNA for the CDR3 is TGTGCCACCAGTGACCCGGGACAGGGGGGCACCGGGGAGCTGTTTTTT. Its translation: CATSDPGQGGTGELFF.

The J gene is TRBJ1-6, the V gene TRBV6-5; unclear D gene. Germline V gene sequence: CDR1 MNHEY, CDR2 SVGAGI. V was cut by 0 bases and J by 7 bases, with 10 bases left in between. CDR3 length: 15 residues. CDR3: CASSYSRNTNSPLHF. The CDR3 DNA is TGTGCCAGCAGTTACTCGAGGAACACGAATTCACCCCTCCACTTT.

The V and J genes are TRBV27 and TRBJ2-7; 11 bases are a match to TRBD1. V dropped 0 bases and J dropped 7; count of bases not matched to a gene: 8. Germline V lookup: CDR1 MNHEY, CDR2 SMNVEV (reference sequence). The CDR3 has 16 amino acids. Here the CDR3 reads CASSLSRGQGVWEQYF. Here the CDR3 DNA reads TGTGCCAGCAGTTTATCGAGGGGACAGGGGGTCTGGGAGCAGTACTTC.

The V call is TRBV9, the J call TRBJ2-7, with TRBD1 as a possible D gene (5 bases). CDR3 length: 15 residues. Between the trimmed V and J ends, which lost 4 bases and 0 bases, there was a span of 14 bases. The germline V gene encodes CDR1 SGDLS and CDR2 YYNGEE. The CDR3: CASSPLGELSYEQYF. The DNA of the CDR3 is TGTGCCAGCAGCCCCTTAGGGGAACTCTCCTACGAGCAGTACTTC.

This clone was seen a single time. V gene TRBV7-2 combines with J gene TRBJ2-2; D might be TRBD2 (5 bases). The CDR3 contains 15 residues. The V end lost 5 bases, the J end lost 2 bases, and 12 bases lay between the germline ends. Germline-derived CDR1 and CDR2 are SGHTA and FQGNSA. The CDR3 protein is CASSLKGANTGELFF. The CDR3 DNA sequence: TGTGCCAGCAGCCTGAAGGGAGCTAACACCGGGGAGCTGTTTTTT.

This chain uses TRBV7-9 with TRBJ1-2, with unresolved D. The germline V gene encodes CDR1 SEHNR and CDR2 FQNEAQ (reference sequence). The V end was cut by 2 bases, the J end by 4 bases, with 8 bases between. This CDR3 spans 13 amino acids. CDR3: CASSLQVTYGYTF. The CDR3 nucleotides read TGTGCCAGCAGCTTACAGGTGACCTATGGCTACACCTTC.

This clone was counted a single time. The genes are TRBV12-3 or TRBV12-4 and TRBJ2-5, with 8 bases lining up with TRBD1. CDR3 size: 13 residues. The V and J ends lost 2 bases and 4 bases, in that order; junction bases with no gene match: 0. CDR3 bases: TGTGCCAGCAGTTTACAGGGGGCAGAGACCCAGTACTTC. This encodes CASSLQGAETQYF.

The J gene is TRBJ2-3, the V gene TRBV21-1; no DNA check was done on the table's D call, TRBD2. TRBV21-1 is given as a pseudogene. The CDR3 totals 18 residues. CDR3 loop: CASSKKPLAGDKTDTQYF. CDR3 sequence (DNA): TGTGCCAGCAGCAAAAAGCCTCTGGCGGGGGACAAGACAGATACGCAGTATTTT.

The gene calls are TRBV3-1 (or the pseudogene TRBV3-2) and TRBJ2-7; 9 positions agree with TRBD2. This CDR3 region has 16 residues. Germline lookup yields CDR1 LGHDT and CDR2 YNNKEL (reference sequence). Trimming took 1 base from V and 3 from J; bases not matched to a gene: 7. This CDR3 is CASSQGLAGSGYEQYF. The CDR3 DNA follows: TGTGCCAGCAGCCAAGGGCTAGCGGGATCAGGCTACGAGCAGTACTTC.

V is TRBV28 and J is TRBJ2-5, with D tentatively TRBD2 (5 bases). Germline V CDR1 and CDR2: MDHEN, SYDVKM. The CDR3 totals 15 residues. Trimming cost V 1 base and J 10 bases, with 19 bases left between them. The CDR3 nucleotides read TGTGCCAGCAGTTTATTCCCCGGACGGGAACTTGACCAGTACTTC. It specifies CASSLFPGRELDQYF.